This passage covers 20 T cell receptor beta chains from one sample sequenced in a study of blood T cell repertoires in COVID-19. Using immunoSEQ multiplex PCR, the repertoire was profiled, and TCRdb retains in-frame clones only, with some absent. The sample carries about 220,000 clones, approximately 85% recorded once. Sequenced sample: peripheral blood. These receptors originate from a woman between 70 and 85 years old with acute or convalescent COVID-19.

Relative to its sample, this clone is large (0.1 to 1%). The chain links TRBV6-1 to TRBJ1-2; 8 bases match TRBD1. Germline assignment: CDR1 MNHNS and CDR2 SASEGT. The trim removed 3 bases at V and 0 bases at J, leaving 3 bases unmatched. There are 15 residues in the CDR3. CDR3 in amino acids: CASSETGATNYGYTF. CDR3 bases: TGTGCCAGCAGTGAGACAGGGGCAACTAACTATGGCTACACCTTC.

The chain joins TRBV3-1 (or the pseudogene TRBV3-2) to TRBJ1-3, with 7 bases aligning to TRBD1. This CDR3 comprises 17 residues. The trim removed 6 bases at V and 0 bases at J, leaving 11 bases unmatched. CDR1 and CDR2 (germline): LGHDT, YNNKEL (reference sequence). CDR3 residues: CASSSSGTVSSGNTIYF. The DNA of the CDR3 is TGTGCCAGCAGTTCTTCCGGGACAGTGAGCTCTGGAAACACCATATATTTT.

The CDR3, as DNA: TGTGCCAGCAGTCTCGGACAGTTGAATCAGCCCCAGCATTTT. Residues: CASSLGQLNQPQHF. This chain joins TRBV28 and TRBJ1-5; the D gene is possibly TRBD1 (6 bases). Germline assignment: CDR1 MDHEN and CDR2 SYDVKM. V shed 5 bases and J shed 4 bases, with 12 bases lying between them. This CDR3 is 14 amino acids long. Full variable domain (missing parts from reference TRBV28 and TRBJ1-5): DVKVTQSSRYLVKRTGEKVFLECVQDMDHENMFWYRQDPGLGLRLIYFSYDVKMKEKGDIPEGYSVSREKKERFSLILESASTNQTSMYLCASSLGQLNQPQHFGDGTRLSIL.

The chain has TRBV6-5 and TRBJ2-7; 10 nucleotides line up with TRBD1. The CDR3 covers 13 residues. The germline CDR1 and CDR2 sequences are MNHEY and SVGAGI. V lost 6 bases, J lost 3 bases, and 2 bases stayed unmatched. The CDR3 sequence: CASRWTGGYEQYF. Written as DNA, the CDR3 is TGTGCCAGCAGGTGGACAGGGGGCTACGAGCAGTACTTC.

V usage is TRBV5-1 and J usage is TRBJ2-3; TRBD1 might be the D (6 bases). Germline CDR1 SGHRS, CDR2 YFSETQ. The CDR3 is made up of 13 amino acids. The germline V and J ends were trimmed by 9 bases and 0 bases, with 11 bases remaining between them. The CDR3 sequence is CATRQASTDTQYF. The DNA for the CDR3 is TGCGCCACTCGACAGGCTAGCACAGATACGCAGTATTTT. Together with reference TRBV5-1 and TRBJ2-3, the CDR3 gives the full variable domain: KAGVTQTPRYLIKTRGQQVTLSCSPISGHRSVSWYQQTPGQGLQFLFEYFSETQRNKGNFPGRFSGRQFSNSRSEMNVSTLELGDSALYLCATRQASTDTQYFGPGTRLTVL.

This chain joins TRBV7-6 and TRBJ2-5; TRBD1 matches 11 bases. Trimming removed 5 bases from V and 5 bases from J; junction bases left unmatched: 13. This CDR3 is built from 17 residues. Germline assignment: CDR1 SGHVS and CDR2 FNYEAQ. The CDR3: CASSRLGQGAPRETQYF. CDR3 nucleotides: TGTGCCAGCAGCCGACTTGGACAGGGGGCACCCAGGGAGACCCAGTACTTC.

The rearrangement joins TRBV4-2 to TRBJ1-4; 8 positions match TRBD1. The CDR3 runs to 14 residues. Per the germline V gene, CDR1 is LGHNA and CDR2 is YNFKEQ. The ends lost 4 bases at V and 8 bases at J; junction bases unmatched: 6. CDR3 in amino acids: CASSLGQGGEKLFF. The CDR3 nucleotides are TGTGCCAGCAGCCTTGGACAGGGAGGGGAAAAACTGTTTTTT.

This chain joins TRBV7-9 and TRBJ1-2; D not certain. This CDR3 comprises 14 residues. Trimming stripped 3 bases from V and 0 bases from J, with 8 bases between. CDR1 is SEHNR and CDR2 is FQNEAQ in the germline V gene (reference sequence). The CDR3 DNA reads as TGTGCCAGCAGCTTCGGGAGTTCTAACTATGGCTACACCTTC. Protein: CASSFGSSNYGYTF.

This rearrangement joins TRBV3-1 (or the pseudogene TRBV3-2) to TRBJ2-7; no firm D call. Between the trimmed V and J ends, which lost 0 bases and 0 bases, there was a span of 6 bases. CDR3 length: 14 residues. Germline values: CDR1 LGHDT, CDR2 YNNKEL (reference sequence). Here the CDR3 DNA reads TGTGCCAGCAGCCAAGAGGTCAGCTCCTACGAGCAGTACTTC. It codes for CASSQEVSSYEQYF.

The CDR3 nucleotides read TGTGCCAGCAGTTTATCGACGAAGTCCGGGACTAGAGGCGGCGGGGAGCTGTTTTTT. Amino acids: CASSLSTKSGTRGGGELFF. V gene TRBV27 combines with J gene TRBJ2-2; 8 bases align to TRBD2. Per germline, CDR1 MNHEY and CDR2 SMNVEV (reference sequence). The CDR3 totals 19 residues. V shed 0 bases and J 7 bases; nucleotides not matched to a gene: 16.

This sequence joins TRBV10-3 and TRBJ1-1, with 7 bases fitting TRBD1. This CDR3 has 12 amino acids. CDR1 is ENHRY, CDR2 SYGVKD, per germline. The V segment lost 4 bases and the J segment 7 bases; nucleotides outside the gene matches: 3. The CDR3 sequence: CAISATGYEAFF. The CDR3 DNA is TGTGCCATCAGTGCGACAGGGTATGAAGCTTTCTTT.

CDR3 in DNA: TGTGCCAGCTCATTCCGGGACAGGTCCTACGAGCAGTACTTC. Protein sequence: CASSFRDRSYEQYF. The rearrangement uses TRBV18 and TRBJ2-7; 8 nucleotides align to TRBD1. This CDR3 has 14 residues. Germline CDR1 KGHSH, CDR2 LQKENI. Trimming took 5 bases from V and 1 from J; bases not matched to a gene: 4.

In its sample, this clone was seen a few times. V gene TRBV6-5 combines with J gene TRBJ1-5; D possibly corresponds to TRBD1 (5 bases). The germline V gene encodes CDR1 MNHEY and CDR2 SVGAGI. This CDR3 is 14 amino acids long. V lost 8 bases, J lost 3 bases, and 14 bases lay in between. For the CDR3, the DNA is TGTGCCAGCCTCGGGGGGTTGGCCAATCAGCCCCAGCATTTT. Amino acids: CASLGGLANQPQHF.

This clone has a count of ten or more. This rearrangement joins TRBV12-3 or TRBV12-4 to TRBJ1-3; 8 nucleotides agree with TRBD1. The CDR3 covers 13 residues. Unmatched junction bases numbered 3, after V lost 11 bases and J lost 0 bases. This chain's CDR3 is CAGQGNSGNTIYF. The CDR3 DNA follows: TGTGCCGGACAGGGTAACTCTGGAAACACCATATATTTT.

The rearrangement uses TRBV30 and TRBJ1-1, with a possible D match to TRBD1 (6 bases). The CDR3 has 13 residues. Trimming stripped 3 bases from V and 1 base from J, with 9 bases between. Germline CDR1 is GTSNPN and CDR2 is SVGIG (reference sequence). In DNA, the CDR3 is TGTGCCTGGAGGCGGACAGAGAACACTGAAGCTTTCTTT. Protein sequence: CAWRRTENTEAFF. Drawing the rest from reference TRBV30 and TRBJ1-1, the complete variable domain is SQTIHQWPATLVQPVGSPLSLECTVEGTSNPNLYWYRQAAGRGLQLLFYSVGIGQISSEVPQNLSASRPQDRQFILSSKKLLLSDSGFYLCAWRRTENTEAFFGQGTRLTVV.

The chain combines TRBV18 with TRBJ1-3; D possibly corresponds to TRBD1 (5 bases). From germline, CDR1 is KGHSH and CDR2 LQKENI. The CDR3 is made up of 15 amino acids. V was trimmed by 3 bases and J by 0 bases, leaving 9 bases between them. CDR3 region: CASSPMGGSGNTIYF. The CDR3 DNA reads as TGTGCCAGCTCACCGATGGGGGGCTCTGGAAACACCATATATTTT. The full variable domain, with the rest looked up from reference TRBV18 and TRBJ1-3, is NAGVMQNPRHLVRRRGQEARLRCSPMKGHSHVYWYRQLPEEGLKFMVYLQKENIIDESGMPKERFSAEFPKEGPSILRIQQVVRGDSAAYFCASSPMGGSGNTIYFGEGSWLTVV.

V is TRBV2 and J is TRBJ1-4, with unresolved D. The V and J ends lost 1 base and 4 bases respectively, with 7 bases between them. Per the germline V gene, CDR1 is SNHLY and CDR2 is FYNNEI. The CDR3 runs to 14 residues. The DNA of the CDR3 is TGTGCCAGCAGTGAAGGGGCCCTTAATGAAAAACTGTTTTTT. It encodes CASSEGALNEKLFF.

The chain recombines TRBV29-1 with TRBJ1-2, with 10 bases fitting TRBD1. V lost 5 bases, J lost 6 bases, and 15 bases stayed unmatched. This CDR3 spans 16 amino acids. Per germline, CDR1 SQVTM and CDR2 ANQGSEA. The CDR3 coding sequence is TGCAGCGTTTTACTAGGCGGGGACAGGGGAAGGGATGGCTACACCTTC. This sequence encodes CSVLLGGDRGRDGYTF.

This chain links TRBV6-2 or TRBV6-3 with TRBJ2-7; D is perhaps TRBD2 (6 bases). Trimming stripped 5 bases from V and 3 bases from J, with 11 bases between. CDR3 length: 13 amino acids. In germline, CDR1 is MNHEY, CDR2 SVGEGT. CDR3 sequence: CASSRAGGYEQYF. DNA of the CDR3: TGTGCCAGCAGTCGAGCGGGCGGCTACGAGCAGTACTTC.

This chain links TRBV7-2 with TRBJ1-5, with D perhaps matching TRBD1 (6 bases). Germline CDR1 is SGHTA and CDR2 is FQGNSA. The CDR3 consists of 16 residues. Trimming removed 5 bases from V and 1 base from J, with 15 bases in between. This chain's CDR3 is CASSGRGYVSNQPQHF. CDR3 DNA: TGTGCCAGCAGCGGCAGGGGTTATGTCAGCAATCAGCCCCAGCATTTT. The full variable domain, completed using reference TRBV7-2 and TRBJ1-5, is GAGVSQSPSNKVTEKGKDVELRCDPISGHTALYWYRQSLGQGLEFLIYFQGNSAPDKSGLPSDRFSAERTGGSVSTLTIQRTQQEDSAVYLCASSGRGYVSNQPQHFGDGTRLSIL.